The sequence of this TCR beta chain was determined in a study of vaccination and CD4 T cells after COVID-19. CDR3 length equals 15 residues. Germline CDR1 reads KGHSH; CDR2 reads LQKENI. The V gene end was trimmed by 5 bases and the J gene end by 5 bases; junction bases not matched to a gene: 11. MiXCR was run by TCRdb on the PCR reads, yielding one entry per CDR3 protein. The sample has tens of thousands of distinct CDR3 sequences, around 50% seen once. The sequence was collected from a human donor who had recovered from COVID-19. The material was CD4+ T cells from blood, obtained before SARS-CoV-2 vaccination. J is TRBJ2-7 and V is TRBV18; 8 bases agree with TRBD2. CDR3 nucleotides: TGTGCCAGCTCAACCCCTACTCGGGAGGGACACGAGCAGTACTTC. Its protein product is CASSTPTREGHEQYF.